This T cell receptor beta chain is from a study of long-term antiretroviral therapy in people with HIV. The run of the v3.0 immunoSEQ assay was at survey level. Sequenced by immunoSEQ multiplex PCR; TCRdb stores in-frame clones only, minus some. The repertoire holds about 28,000 clones, with roughly 84% as singletons. The table lists this clone with a count of one. Its antigen is not identified. Trimming removed 4 bases at V and 4 bases at J, with 14 bases between. Germline lookup yields CDR1 SGHNT and CDR2 YENEEA. CDR3 length: 14 amino acids. Every participant with HIV received treatment in the United States. There were about 1-11 million cryopreserved PBMC in the samples before DNA extraction. Findings and caveats of the study: Researchers lacked any data on ART adherence, viral resistance or therapy changes. The clones with expansion before ART were dominant in the repertoire at all time points.

V is TRBV11-3 and J is TRBJ2-7, with D possibly being TRBD1 or TRBD2 (5 bases each). The source is a man aged 45 to 65 with HIV. The sample in question was unsorted PBMCs, obtained 2 years after starting antiretroviral therapy. The CDR3 is CASSSFRDLYEQYF. For the CDR3, the DNA is TGTGCCAGCAGCTCATTCCGGGACCTTTACGAGCAGTACTTC.